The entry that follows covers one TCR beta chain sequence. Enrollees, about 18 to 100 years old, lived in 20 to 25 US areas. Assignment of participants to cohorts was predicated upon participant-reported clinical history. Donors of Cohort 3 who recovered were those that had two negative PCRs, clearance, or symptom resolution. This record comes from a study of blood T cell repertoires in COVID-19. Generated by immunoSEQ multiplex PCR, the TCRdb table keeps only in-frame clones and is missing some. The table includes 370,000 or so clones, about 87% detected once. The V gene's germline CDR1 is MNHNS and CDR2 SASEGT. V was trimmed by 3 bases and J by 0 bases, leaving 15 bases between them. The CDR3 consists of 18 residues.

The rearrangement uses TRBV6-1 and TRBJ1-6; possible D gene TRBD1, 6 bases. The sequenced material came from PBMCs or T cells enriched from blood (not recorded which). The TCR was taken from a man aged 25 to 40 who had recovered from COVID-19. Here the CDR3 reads CASSEFFGGSSYNSPLHF. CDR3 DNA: TGTGCCAGCAGTGAGTTTTTTGGGGGCAGCTCCTATAATTCACCCCTCCACTTT.